These T cell receptor beta chains were read from a single sample in a study of CD8 T cells in Susac syndrome. Each CDR3 protein is one row after TCRdb ran MiXCR on the immunoSEQ multiplex PCR reads. The data show 150,000 or so distinct CDR3 sequences, with roughly 94% seen just once and around 0.15% held by the top ten. The sequenced sample consisted of CD4+ T cells from PBMCs. Receptor source: a human donor with Susac syndrome. Both conserved end residues are part of each CDR3. The D gene is left open where the match is weak. Clone size is stated in some rows and not others, as once, few, many or a class when expanded.

TGTGCCACCAGCACACGACAGGATTCACCCCTCCACTTT	CATSTRQDSPLHF	-	-	TRBV15	TRBJ1-6
TGTGCCACCAGCCCCAACCCAATGACCGGGAGCTACACCTTC	CATSPNPMTGSYTF	-	once	TRBV15	TRBJ1-2
TGTGCCTGGAGCCAGGGTGCGGAGCTGTTTTTT	CAWSQGAELFF	-	once	TRBV30	TRBJ2-2
TGTGCCAGCAGCGTAGGGGCTAGCCGATCCTACAATGAGCAGTTCTTC	CASSVGASRSYNEQFF	-	-	TRBV9	TRBJ2-1
TGTGCCAGCAGCCAAGATCAACTGGGGCGGGTCTATGGCTACACCTTC	CASSQDQLGRVYGYTF	-	-	TRBV4-2	TRBJ1-2
TGCAGTGCTAGCTCTGGAAACACCATATATTTT	CSASSGNTIYF	-	-	TRBV20-1	TRBJ1-3
TGTGCCAGCAGTTACTCCGCGGCCTACGAGCAGTACTTC	CASSYSAAYEQYF	-	-	TRBV2	TRBJ2-7
TGTGCCAGCAGCCAAGATCTGGTCCGGGGAGTAAAACTGTTTTTT	CASSQDLVRGVKLFF	-	-	TRBV14	TRBJ1-4
TGTGCCAGTCGACAGGGGTACGAGCAGTACTTC	CASRQGYEQYF	TRBD1	-	TRBV2	TRBJ2-7
TGCAGTACACCTCGCGTCCTGGGGACTGAAGCTTTCTTT	CSTPRVLGTEAFF	-	-	TRBV20-1	TRBJ1-1
TGTGCCACCAGAAAACCTGGGGGCCCAGATACGCAGTATTTT	CATRKPGGPDTQYF	-	-	TRBV15	TRBJ2-3
TGCGCCAGCAGTCATTCCGGGACTAGCGGGAGGGACACAGATACGCAGTATTTT	CASSHSGTSGRDTDTQYF	TRBD2	-	TRBV23-1	TRBJ2-3
TGTGCCAGCAGCGCTGAGAGGGGCGCAGTGCAGTACTTC	CASSAERGAVQYF	-	-	TRBV9	TRBJ2-7
TGCGCCAGCAGCTTAGGGATGGCTGGCCGACAAGAGACCCAGTACTTC	CASSLGMAGRQETQYF	-	once	TRBV5-1	TRBJ2-5
TGTGCCAGCAGTTTATGGACGGGGACCGGGGAGCTGTTTTTT	CASSLWTGTGELFF	-	-	TRBV12-3/TRBV12-4	TRBJ2-2
TGTGCCAGCAGGGACAGAAATAATCAGCCCCAGCATTTT	CASRDRNNQPQHF	-	-	TRBV2	TRBJ1-5
TGCAGTGCGGGAACCTTTAGCGGGGGGGCTAACGAGCAGTACTTC	CSAGTFSGGANEQYF	TRBD2	-	TRBV20-1	TRBJ2-7
TGTGCCAGTGGGCCGGGACTAGCAGTGGGCAATGAGCAGTTCTTC	CASGPGLAVGNEQFF	TRBD2	-	TRBV6-5	TRBJ2-1
TGTGCCAGTAGTATCGCTGCGGAGGTGAACACTGAAGCTTTCTTT	CASSIAAEVNTEAFF	-	-	TRBV19	TRBJ1-1
TGCAGTGCAGCAGCGGGAGAGGGGACCTACGAGCAGTACTTC	CSAAAGEGTYEQYF	TRBD2	-	TRBV20-1	TRBJ2-7
TGTGCCAGCGGAGGAGGGACAAGCAATCAGCCCCAGCATTTT	CASGGGTSNQPQHF	-	-	TRBV3-1	TRBJ1-5
TGTGCCAGCTCACCGCCTAGCGGGAGGGCTCAGGGGGGCGAGCAGTACTTC	CASSPPSGRAQGGEQYF	TRBD2	-	TRBV18	TRBJ2-7
TGTGCCAGCAGCTCCTCCTGGGCTAGCGGATACGAGCAGTACTTC	CASSSSWASGYEQYF	TRBD2	once	TRBV7-2	TRBJ2-7
TGCAGCGTTGTGGGGGCGAACACTGAAGCTTTCTTT	CSVVGANTEAFF	-	-	TRBV29-1	TRBJ1-1
TGTGCCCGGTTGAATTCACCCCTCCACTTT	CARLNSPLHF	-	-	TRBV10-3	TRBJ1-6
TGCAGTGCTAGAGATGGGAGACAGGGTATTAGATCTGAAGCTTTCTTT	CSARDGRQGIRSEAFF	TRBD1	-	TRBV20-1	TRBJ1-1
TGTGCCAGCAGCCAAACAGCGGGAGAGGGCTACGAGCAGTACTTC	CASSQTAGEGYEQYF	TRBD2	-	TRBV3-1	TRBJ2-7
TGTGCCAGCTTCTCCCTTGCCGGGACAGCTGACAATGAGCAGTTCTTC	CASFSLAGTADNEQFF	TRBD1	-	TRBV11-2	TRBJ2-1
TGCAGTGCTATTAAACCCCCTCTCTACGAGCAGTACTTC	CSAIKPPLYEQYF	-	-	TRBV20-1	TRBJ2-7
TGCGCCAGCAGCCAAGTGGAGGGAGCCGGGGAGCTGTTTTTT	CASSQVEGAGELFF	-	-	TRBV4-3	TRBJ2-2
TGTGCCAGCAAGCAGGGTTTAAGCAATCAGCCCCAGCATTTT	CASKQGLSNQPQHF	-	-	TRBV12-3/TRBV12-4	TRBJ1-5
TGTGCCAGCACCCCCGGCCCGGGAGGCTACACCTTC	CASTPGPGGYTF	-	-	TRBV6-5	TRBJ1-2
TGTGCCAGCAGCCCGAGGACCGCCAACTACGAGCAGTACTTC	CASSPRTANYEQYF	-	-	TRBV3-1	TRBJ2-7
TGCAGTGCTAGAGACGGGGGGGCAGTTGGCTACACCTTC	CSARDGGAVGYTF	-	-	TRBV20-1	TRBJ1-2
TGCGCCAGCAGTCAATCGTCGGGGTGCGGCACCGGGGAGCTGTTTTTT	CASSQSSGCGTGELFF	-	-	TRBV23-1	TRBJ2-2
TGTGCCAGCAGTGGGACAGGGGAGTGGTCAGATACGCAGTATTTT	CASSGTGEWSDTQYF	TRBD1	-	TRBV12-3/TRBV12-4	TRBJ2-3
TGTGCCTGGAGTGCTAGCGGGGGGGCCTACAATGAGCAGTTCTTC	CAWSASGGAYNEQFF	TRBD2	-	TRBV30	TRBJ2-1
TGTGCCAGCAGCCAAGACAGCCACAATCAGCCCCAGCATTTT	CASSQDSHNQPQHF	-	-	TRBV3-1	TRBJ1-5
TGCAGCCTCCGAGGTTCTGGGGGGGAGCAGTTCTTC	CSLRGSGGEQFF	-	-	TRBV29-1	TRBJ2-1
TGCAGTGCTAGAGGTCCGGATCCCTACGAGCAGTACTTC	CSARGPDPYEQYF	-	-	TRBV20-1	TRBJ2-7
TGTGCCAGCAGCCCGACAGGGTACGGAAACACCATATATTTT	CASSPTGYGNTIYF	TRBD1	-	TRBV6-6	TRBJ1-3
TGTGCCAGCAGTTACGAGTACGGCCGTCAGCCCCAGCATTTT	CASSYEYGRQPQHF	-	-	TRBV6-5	TRBJ1-5
TGTGCCTGGGGACAGGTCATGAACACTGAAGCTTTCTTT	CAWGQVMNTEAFF	TRBD1	-	TRBV30	TRBJ1-1
TGTGCCAGCAGCTTAGCGCAAGCCGGATCCTACGAGCAGTACTTC	CASSLAQAGSYEQYF	-	-	TRBV7-2	TRBJ2-7
TGCAGTGCTAGGAGGACATATAGCAATCAGCCCCAGCATTTT	CSARRTYSNQPQHF	-	-	TRBV20-1	TRBJ1-5
TGTGCCAGCTCACCATCTACAGGGGCTGGAAACACCATATATTTT	CASSPSTGAGNTIYF	TRBD1	once	TRBV18	TRBJ1-3
TGTGCCAGCAGCGTAGGGCTAGCGGGTAACACCGGGGAGCTGTTTTTT	CASSVGLAGNTGELFF	TRBD2	once	TRBV9	TRBJ2-2
TGCGCCAGCAGCTTGTACCCAGGGGACGGCTACACCTTC	CASSLYPGDGYTF	-	-	TRBV5-1	TRBJ1-2
TGTGCCACCAGTGACCCTAGCGGGAGAGGTGGGAATGAGCAGTTCTTC	CATSDPSGRGGNEQFF	TRBD2	-	TRBV24-1	TRBJ2-1
TGTGCCAGTAGTATATCCACTAGCGGGTTGACAGATACGCAGTATTTT	CASSISTSGLTDTQYF	TRBD2	-	TRBV19	TRBJ2-3
TGTGCCTGGAACATCGTAGGTGGCTACACCTTC	CAWNIVGGYTF	-	-	TRBV30	TRBJ1-2
TGTGCCAGCAGCTTTGGGACAGGTACCGGGGAGCTGTTTTTT	CASSFGTGTGELFF	TRBD1	-	TRBV5-4	TRBJ2-2
TGTGCCTGGAGTAACGACAACTCCTACGAGCAGTACTTC	CAWSNDNSYEQYF	-	-	TRBV30	TRBJ2-7
TGTGCCAGTAGTATGGGGTCGGGGGGCAATCAGCCCCAGCATTTT	CASSMGSGGNQPQHF	-	once	TRBV19	TRBJ1-5
TGTGCCAGCAGTGAGTACCCAGGCAACACAGATACGCAGTATTTT	CASSEYPGNTDTQYF	-	-	TRBV25-1	TRBJ2-3